This TCR beta chain appears in the sequencing data of a study of blood T cell repertoires in COVID-19. Study details: The study drew acute and convalescent COVID-19 samples from the United States, Italy and Spain. T cells, B-cell-depleted T cells, or PBMCs provided the cDNA or gDNA that served as material.

Authors' data handling: Estimates of nucleated cell counts were drawn from the amplification of reference gene primers. Some clones are missing from TCRdb's copy, which holds only in-frame ones; the method was immunoSEQ multiplex PCR. D and trimming come from the DNA, and the V and J calls and clone size come from that table. The sample lists just over 250,000 clones; about 87% were seen once. The CDR3 has 11 residues. The V gene lost 6 bases and the J gene lost 5 bases, with 6 bases spanning the gap. Germline assignment: CDR1 LNHDA and CDR2 SQIVND (reference sequence). The V call is TRBV19, the J call TRBJ2-3; possible D gene TRBD1, 5 bases. The TCR originated in a woman between 50 and 59 years old with acute or convalescent COVID-19. The sample taken for sequencing was peripheral blood. CDR3 sequence reads: CASRGEDTQYF. CDR3 bases: TGTGCCAGTAGAGGGGAAGATACGCAGTATTTT.